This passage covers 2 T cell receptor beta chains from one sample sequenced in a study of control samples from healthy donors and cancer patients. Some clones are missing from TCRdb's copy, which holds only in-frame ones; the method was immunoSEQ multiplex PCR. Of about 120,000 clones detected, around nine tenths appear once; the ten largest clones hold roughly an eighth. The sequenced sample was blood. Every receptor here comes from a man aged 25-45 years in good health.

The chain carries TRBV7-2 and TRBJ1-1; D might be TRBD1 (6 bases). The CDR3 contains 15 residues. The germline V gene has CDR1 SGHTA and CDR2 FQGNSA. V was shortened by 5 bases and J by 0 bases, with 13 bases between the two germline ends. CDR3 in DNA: TGTGCCAGCAGCCAACAGGGTCTCATGAACACTGAAGCTTTCTTT. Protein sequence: CASSQQGLMNTEAFF.

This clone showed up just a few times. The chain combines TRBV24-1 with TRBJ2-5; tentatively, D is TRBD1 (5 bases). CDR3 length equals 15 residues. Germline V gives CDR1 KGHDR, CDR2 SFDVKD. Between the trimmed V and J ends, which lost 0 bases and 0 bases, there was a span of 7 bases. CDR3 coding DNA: TGTGCCACCAGTGATTTGCAGACAGACCAAGAGACCCAGTACTTC. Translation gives CATSDLQTDQETQYF.